What follows are 9 T cell receptor beta chains derived from one specimen sequenced in a study of T cell responses to AZD1222 COVID-19 vaccine. The method was immunoSEQ multiplex PCR; TCRdb's version includes in-frame clones alone and lacks a portion of them. The sample lists 100,000 or so clones; approximately 90% were seen once. Sequenced here: peripheral blood, sampled on day 0 of AZD1222 vaccination. The receptors derive from an adult in good health.

The V and J genes are TRBV12-3 or TRBV12-4 and TRBJ2-2; 8 nucleotides align to TRBD1. This CDR3 has 12 amino acids. J was trimmed by 8 bases and V by 5 bases; bases with no gene match: 1. CDR3 amino acids: CASSDRGGELFF. For the CDR3, the DNA is TGTGCCAGCAGTGACAGGGGAGGGGAGCTGTTTTTT.

This chain joins TRBV30 and TRBJ1-2, with 9 bases fitting TRBD1. Germline assignment: CDR1 GTSNPN and CDR2 SVGIG (reference sequence). Unmatched junction bases numbered 3, after V lost 0 bases and J lost 4 bases. This CDR3 region has 14 residues. CDR3 DNA: TGTGCCTGGAGTGTAACAGGGGGCGCCTATGGCTACACCTTC. Translation gives CAWSVTGGAYGYTF. The full variable domain, in which reference TRBV30 and TRBJ1-2 provide the parts outside the CDR3, is SQTIHQWPATLVQPVGSPLSLECTVEGTSNPNLYWYRQAAGRGLQLLFYSVGIGQISSEVPQNLSASRPQDRQFILSSKKLLLSDSGFYLCAWSVTGGAYGYTFGSGTRLTVV.

This clone was seen a single time. The chain employs TRBV5-6 and TRBJ1-2; D remains unclear. The CDR3 is made up of 13 amino acids. Looked up from germline, CDR1 is SGHDT and CDR2 is YYEEEE. With 9 bases removed from V and 4 bases from J, the gap between germline ends came to 16 bases. For the CDR3, the DNA is TGTGCCACCGCGGCCGGGGAGAGCTATGGCTACACCTTC. Residues: CATAAGESYGYTF.

The gene calls are TRBV6-5 and TRBJ2-3; no definite D call. V dropped 2 bases and J dropped 4 bases, with 16 bases sitting between them. CDR3 size: 16 residues. Germline CDR1 reads MNHEY; CDR2 reads SVGAGI. This chain's CDR3 is CASSYSTAGQSDTQYF. The CDR3 DNA follows: TGTGCCAGCAGTTACAGCACGGCAGGCCAGTCAGATACGCAGTATTTT.

The chain is built from TRBV6-1 and TRBJ1-5; D remains ambiguous. The V and J ends lost 0 bases and 7 bases respectively, with 13 bases between them. Looked up from germline, CDR1 is MNHNS and CDR2 is SASEGT. The CDR3 extends over 15 amino acids. DNA of the CDR3: TGTGCCAGCAGTGAAGCGGGAGGGAACTGGCAGCCCCAGCATTTT. It is translated as CASSEAGGNWQPQHF.

The chain links TRBV7-9 to TRBJ1-3; no firm D call. Germline assignment: CDR1 SEHNR and CDR2 FQNEAQ (reference sequence). V lost 5 bases and J 0 bases, leaving 8 bases between the germline ends. This CDR3 spans 14 amino acids. The CDR3 nucleotides read TGTGCCAGCAGCCAGGATAGCTCTGGAAACACCATATATTTT. It encodes CASSQDSSGNTIYF.

This rearrangement joins TRBV6-5 to TRBJ2-1, with D hard to call. Trimming cost V 9 bases and J 1 base, with 7 bases left between them. The CDR3 runs to 12 residues. Germline V gene lookup returns CDR1 MNHEY and CDR2 SVGAGI. This chain's CDR3 is CASKGSYNEQFF. CDR3 coding DNA: TGTGCCAGTAAAGGGTCCTACAATGAGCAGTTCTTC.

The V gene is TRBV28, the J gene TRBJ1-6; TRBD1 matches 10 bases. J lost 7 bases, V lost 2 bases, and 8 bases had no gene match. The CDR3 covers 17 residues. From germline, CDR1 is MDHEN and CDR2 SYDVKM. In DNA, the CDR3 is TGTGCCAGCAGTTTAAGGGAGGGACAGGGGCTCAATTCACCCCTCCACTTT. Its protein is CASSLREGQGLNSPLHF.

The sample holds one count of this clone. The chain uses TRBV19 and TRBJ2-7; TRBD2 matches 7 bases. The CDR3 is 14 amino acids. The germline gives CDR1 LNHDA, CDR2 SQIVND (reference sequence). Germline trimming cut 4 bases from V and 5 bases from J; bases unmatched to any gene: 8. The CDR3 coding sequence is TGTGCCAGTAGTAACACCGGGGGGATCCACGAGCAGTACTTC. This encodes CASSNTGGIHEQYF. Supplemented by reference TRBV19 and TRBJ2-7, the full variable domain reads DGGITQSPKYLFRKEGQNVTLSCEQNLNHDAMYWYRQDPGQGLRLIYYSQIVNDFQKGDIAEGYSVSREKKESFPLTVTSAQKNPTAFYLCASSNTGGIHEQYFGPGTRLTVT.